This passage covers 25 T cell receptor beta chains from one sample sequenced in a study of blood T cell repertoires in COVID-19. TCRdb's copy holds only in-frame clones and misses some; the assay was immunoSEQ multiplex PCR. Of a few hundred thousand clones listed, 91% are singletons. Sequencing was performed on peripheral blood. Receptors originate from a person aged 18 to 30 with COVID-19, enrolled during active disease.

Written as DNA, the CDR3 is TGTGCCAGCAGTTACCTCCGGACAGGGGAACAAGAGACCCAGTACTTC. This encodes CASSYLRTGEQETQYF. The chain uses TRBV6-5 and TRBJ2-5, with 9 bases matching TRBD1. The CDR3 contains 16 residues. The V gene's germline CDR1 is MNHEY and CDR2 SVGAGI. The J segment lost 2 bases and the V segment lost 2 bases, leaving 6 bases of the junction unmatched.

V and J are TRBV11-3 and TRBJ1-4, with D maybe TRBD1 (6 bases). Trimming removed 2 bases from V and 0 bases from J, with 13 bases in between. Germline-derived CDR1 and CDR2 are SGHNT and YENEEA. The CDR3 is made up of 17 amino acids. CDR3 sequence: CASSLHREYSTNEKLFF. The CDR3 DNA reads TGTGCCAGCAGCTTACACAGGGAGTATTCAACTAATGAAAAACTGTTTTTT.

This clone was recorded only once. The rearrangement links TRBV12-3 or TRBV12-4 to TRBJ1-2, with 8 bases that match TRBD1. The CDR3 sequence is 13 residues long. Germline trimming cut 6 bases from V and 4 bases from J; bases unmatched to any gene: 4. The CDR3 region is CASSLQGGYGYTF. The CDR3 region has the DNA TGTGCCAGCAGCCTACAGGGGGGCTATGGCTACACCTTC.

This clone was observed once. This chain's CDR3 is CASSQEPGKGPLHF. In DNA form, the CDR3 reads TGCGCCAGCAGCCAAGAACCGGGGAAAGGACCCCTCCACTTT. This chain links TRBV4-3 with TRBJ1-6; no definite D call. Germline V lookup: CDR1 LGHNA, CDR2 YSLEER. Trimming left V 0 bases short and J 12 bases short, with 12 bases between. There are 14 residues in the CDR3.

The gene calls are TRBV5-4 and TRBJ2-2; the D gene is possibly TRBD1 (5 bases). Germline V gene data show CDR1 as SGHNT and CDR2 as YYREEE (reference sequence). The germline V and J ends were trimmed by 3 bases and 1 base, with 13 bases remaining between them. The length of the CDR3 is 16 residues. The CDR3 sequence: CASSSYLDRNTGELFF. CDR3 sequence (DNA): TGTGCCAGCAGCTCCTACTTAGACAGGAACACCGGGGAGCTGTTTTTT.

This clone was detected only a few times. The chain couples TRBV29-1 to TRBJ1-4; D not certain. The CDR3 consists of 13 residues. The germline V and J ends were trimmed by 4 bases and 3 bases, with 9 bases remaining between them. The germline V gene has CDR1 SQVTM and CDR2 ANQGSEA. DNA for the CDR3: TGCAGCGTTGGAGCCCGGGCTAATGAAAAACTGTTTTTT. It specifies CSVGARANEKLFF.

The chain joins TRBV6-2 or TRBV6-3 to TRBJ2-2; D unclear. Germline lookup yields CDR1 MNHEY and CDR2 SVGEGT. Trimming removed 4 bases from V and 5 bases from J, with 14 bases in between. The CDR3 is made up of 15 amino acids. The CDR3 region has the DNA TGTGCCAGCAGTTTTATCCAGGAACATACCGGGGAGCTGTTTTTT. Amino acid sequence: CASSFIQEHTGELFF.

The chain employs TRBV2 and TRBJ2-3, with TRBD2 matching 10 bases. The CDR3 length is 16 residues. Per germline, CDR1 SNHLY and CDR2 FYNNEI. V shed 3 bases, J shed 2 bases, and the junction held 5 bases outside the gene matches. CDR3 coding DNA: TGTGCCAGCAGTGAGTTTACTAGCGGGGACACAGATACGCAGTATTTT. Its protein product is CASSEFTSGDTDTQYF.

The chain has TRBV7-9 and TRBJ1-5; TRBD1 is a possible D gene (5 bases). CDR1 SEHNR and CDR2 FQNEAQ come from the germline V gene (reference sequence). The CDR3 is made up of 14 amino acids. V lost 7 bases and J lost 6, with 16 bases in between. DNA for the CDR3: TGTGCCAGCACCAACGGATTAACAGGTCAGCCCCAGCATTTT. Protein: CASTNGLTGQPQHF.

The chain employs TRBV29-1 and TRBJ1-1, with 8 bases aligning to TRBD1. J was trimmed by 5 bases and V by 6 bases; bases with no gene match: 8. This CDR3 has 13 amino acids. Germline CDR1 reads SQVTM; CDR2 reads ANQGSEA. The CDR3 spells CSVDRVLGTEAFF. In DNA, the CDR3 is TGCAGCGTGGACAGGGTTTTAGGTACTGAAGCTTTCTTT.

The J gene is TRBJ2-5, the V gene TRBV7-9, with TRBD2 matching 7 bases. The CDR3 runs to 17 residues. Looked up from germline, CDR1 is SEHNR and CDR2 is FQNEAQ (reference sequence). V was pared by 5 bases and J by 2 bases, with 14 bases of the junction left unmatched. CDR3 nucleotide sequence: TGTGCCAGCAGCATACCCAGGGCGGGAGCGGGTCAAGAGACCCAGTACTTC. Translating it yields CASSIPRAGAGQETQYF.

The chain employs TRBV28 and TRBJ2-1, with TRBD2 matching over 7 bases. Germline values: CDR1 MDHEN, CDR2 SYDVKM. This CDR3 comprises 17 residues. Unmatched junction bases numbered 10, after V lost 0 bases and J lost 5 bases. The DNA for the CDR3 is TGTGCCAGCAGTTTATGGTTTATTGGCGGGAGCAACAATGAGCAGTTCTTC. It encodes CASSLWFIGGSNNEQFF.

The chain has TRBV28 and TRBJ2-3; D perhaps matches TRBD2 (5 bases). The CDR3 totals 15 residues. V lost 6 bases, J lost 0 bases, and 13 bases lay in between. In germline, CDR1 is MDHEN, CDR2 SYDVKM. The CDR3 region has the DNA TGTGCCAGCAGCTCTCCGGCGGGTAGCACAGATACGCAGTATTTT. It codes for CASSSPAGSTDTQYF.

CDR3 sequence reads: CASNDSPGNEQFF. The CDR3 DNA reads TGCGCCAGCAATGACTCCCCCGGGAATGAGCAGTTCTTC. V gene TRBV5-1 combines with J gene TRBJ2-1; D is unclear. The CDR3 spans 13 residues. Deletions cut 6 bases from V and 7 bases from J, with 14 bases between. Looked up from germline, CDR1 is SGHRS and CDR2 is YFSETQ.

The chain carries TRBV7-9 and TRBJ2-2, with D maybe TRBD1 (5 bases). Germline-derived CDR1 and CDR2 are SEHNR and FQNEAQ (reference sequence). The CDR3 covers 16 residues. V gave up 1 base and J gave up 2 bases, with 11 bases separating them. Here the CDR3 DNA reads TGTGCCAGCAGCTTAGAGAGGACATTTAACACCGGGGAGCTGTTTTTT. This codes for CASSLERTFNTGELFF. The full variable domain, rest sourced from reference TRBV7-9 and TRBJ2-2, is DTGVSQNPRHKITKRGQNVTFRCDPISEHNRLYWYRQTLGQGPEFLTYFQNEAQLEKSRLLSDRFSAERPKGSFSTLEIQRTEQGDSAMYLCASSLERTFNTGELFFGEGSRLTVL.

The chain employs TRBV2 and TRBJ1-6; 7 positions match TRBD1. V shed 7 bases and J 10 bases; nucleotides not matched to a gene: 16. This CDR3 spans 16 amino acids. CDR1 SNHLY and CDR2 FYNNEI come from the germline V gene. The CDR3 reads CASMRDTGAQGSPLHF. CDR3 DNA sequence: TGTGCCAGCATGCGGGACACAGGGGCCCAAGGATCACCCCTCCACTTT.

This chain uses TRBV13 with TRBJ2-1; TRBD1 aligns across 7 bases. The germline V gene has CDR1 PRHDT and CDR2 FYEKMQ (reference sequence). V lost 5 bases, J lost 9 bases, and 10 bases stayed unmatched. The CDR3 spans 14 residues. The CDR3 DNA reads TGTGCCAGCAGCCCCCGACAGGGTCCCAGTGAGCAGTTCTTC. It is translated as CASSPRQGPSEQFF.

The chain combines TRBV15 with TRBJ2-2, with D possibly matching TRBD1 (6 bases). In germline, CDR1 is LNHNV, CDR2 YYDKDF (reference sequence). CDR3 length: 13 residues. V lost 3 bases and J lost 5, with 7 bases in between. The CDR3 coding sequence is TGTGCCACCAGCAGCAGGGGAACCGGGGAGCTGTTTTTT. This sequence encodes CATSSRGTGELFF.

V usage is TRBV6-5 and J usage is TRBJ1-5; no definite D call. Germline values: CDR1 MNHEY, CDR2 SVGAGI. The CDR3 has 14 residues. The V and J ends lost 9 bases and 0 bases respectively, with 12 bases between them. As DNA, the CDR3 is TGTGCCAGTGCAGGTAGTAATAGCAATCAGCCCCAGCATTTT. Protein sequence: CASAGSNSNQPQHF.

This clone is a singleton in its sample. For the CDR3, the DNA is TGTGCCAGCAGTTACGGGGGGGCCGAAGCTTTCTTT. This translates into CASSYGGAEAFF. This sequence joins TRBV6-5 and TRBJ1-1; the D gene is possibly TRBD1 (6 bases). CDR3 length: 12 residues. Germline V gene sequence: CDR1 MNHEY, CDR2 SVGAGI. Trimming cost V 2 bases and J 8 bases, with 9 bases left between them.

The chain carries TRBV5-6 and TRBJ1-1; perhaps TRBD1 as D (5 bases). Germline V gene sequence: CDR1 SGHDT, CDR2 YYEEEE. The CDR3 spans 15 residues. The V end lost 7 bases, the J end lost 8 bases, and 24 bases lay between the germline ends. Written as DNA, the CDR3 is TGTGCCAGCGGAGACACGGGGCGGGGCCCGCCCGAAGCTTTCTTT. It specifies CASGDTGRGPPEAFF. Full variable domain (rest looked up from reference TRBV5-6 and TRBJ1-1): DAGVTQSPTHLIKTRGQQVTLRCSPKSGHDTVSWYQQALGQGPQFIFQYYEEEERQRGNFPDRFSGHQFPNYSSELNVNALLLGDSALYLCASGDTGRGPPEAFFGQGTRLTVV.

V and J are TRBV5-8 and TRBJ2-7; D possibly corresponds to TRBD1 (6 bases). Germline V gene data show CDR1 as SGHTS and CDR2 as YDEGEE. There are 15 residues in the CDR3. V lost 3 bases to trimming and J lost 2 bases, with 15 bases between them. Written as DNA, the CDR3 is TGTGCCAGCAGCTCCAGAAGGGACAAGCCCTACGAGCAGTACTTC. It encodes CASSSRRDKPYEQYF. Full variable domain (remainder filled in from reference TRBV5-8 and TRBJ2-7): EAGVTQSPTHLIKTRGQQATLRCSPISGHTSVYWYQQALGLGLQFLLWYDEGEERNRGNFPPRFSGRQFPNYSSELNVNALELEDSALYLCASSSRRDKPYEQYFGPGTRLTVT.

This clone was observed once. V usage is TRBV27 and J usage is TRBJ2-1; a possible D gene is TRBD2 (6 bases). The CDR3 is 11 amino acids. The ends were cut back, 10 bases at V and 10 bases at J, with 14 bases in the middle. Germline V lookup: CDR1 MNHEY, CDR2 SMNVEV (reference sequence). For the CDR3, the DNA is TGTGCCACCGGGACTGGGGGGGAGCAGTTCTTC. Translation gives CATGTGGEQFF.

This clone was observed a few times. The V call is TRBV5-6, the J call TRBJ2-7, with 7 bases that match TRBD1. The CDR3 runs 15 residues. The V segment lost 3 bases and the J segment 4 bases; nucleotides outside the gene matches: 10. Germline values: CDR1 SGHDT, CDR2 YYEEEE. Written as DNA, the CDR3 is TGTGCCAGCAGCTCTACAACAAAACAGGGGTACGAGCAGTACTTC. This gives the protein CASSSTTKQGYEQYF. Full variable domain (outside the CDR3, taken from reference TRBV5-6 and TRBJ2-7): DAGVTQSPTHLIKTRGQQVTLRCSPKSGHDTVSWYQQALGQGPQFIFQYYEEEERQRGNFPDRFSGHQFPNYSSELNVNALLLGDSALYLCASSSTTKQGYEQYFGPGTRLTVT.

The chain uses TRBV4-1 and TRBJ1-5, with no clear D. The CDR3 loop spans 14 amino acids. Per the germline V gene, CDR1 is MGHRA and CDR2 is YSYEKL. Trimming pared 2 bases from V and 1 base from J, leaving 6 bases between. The CDR3 DNA reads as TGCGCCAGCAGCCAACTTTCGAGCAATCAGCCCCAGCATTTT. It encodes CASSQLSSNQPQHF.